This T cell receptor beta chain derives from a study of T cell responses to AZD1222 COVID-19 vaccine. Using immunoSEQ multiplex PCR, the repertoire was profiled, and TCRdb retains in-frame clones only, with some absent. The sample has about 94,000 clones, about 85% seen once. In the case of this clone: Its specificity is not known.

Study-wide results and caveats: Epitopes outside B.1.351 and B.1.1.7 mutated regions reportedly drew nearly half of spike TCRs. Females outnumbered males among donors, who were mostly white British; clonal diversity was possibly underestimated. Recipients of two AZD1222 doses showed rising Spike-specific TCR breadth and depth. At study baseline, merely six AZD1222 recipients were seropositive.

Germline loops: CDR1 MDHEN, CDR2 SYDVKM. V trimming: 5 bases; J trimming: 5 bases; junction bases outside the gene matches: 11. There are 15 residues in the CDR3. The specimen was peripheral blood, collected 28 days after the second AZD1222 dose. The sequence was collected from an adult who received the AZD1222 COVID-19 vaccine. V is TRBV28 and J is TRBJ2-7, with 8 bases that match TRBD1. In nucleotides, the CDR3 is TGTGCCAGCAGTCCCGCCGGGACAGGAACAAACGAGCAGTACTTC. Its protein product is CASSPAGTGTNEQYF.